This entry describes one T cell receptor beta chain. Its antigen is still unknown. The sample belongs to a study of T cell responses to AZD1222 COVID-19 vaccine. The CDR3 length is 16 residues. Germline loops: CDR1 SGDLS, CDR2 YYNGEE. Germline trimming cut 0 bases from V and 4 bases from J; bases unmatched to any gene: 4. Findings and caveats of the study: Spike-specific TCRs gained breadth and depth after people received two AZD1222 doses.

The repertoire was sequenced with immunoSEQ multiplex PCR; TCRdb's copy has only in-frame clones and lacks some. The sample has about 180,000 clones, 70% to 90% seen once. The chain links TRBV9 to TRBJ2-1; the match to TRBD1 covers 10 bases. Here the sequenced sample was peripheral blood, taken on day 0 of AZD1222 vaccination. This clonotype was sampled from an adult in good health. This CDR3 reads CASSVGRTGGYNEQFF. CDR3 bases: TGTGCCAGCAGCGTAGGGAGGACAGGGGGTTACAATGAGCAGTTCTTC.